Listed below are T cell receptor beta chains from one sample, sequenced in a study of blood T cell repertoires in COVID-19. Assay used: immunoSEQ multiplex PCR; TCRdb lists only in-frame clones, some missing. The sample has approximately 230,000 clones; 65% to 85% are singletons. Specimen: peripheral blood. These receptor sequences come from a woman in her thirties or forties with active or convalescent COVID-19. CDR3s include the opening cysteine and the closing phenylalanine or tryptophan. D genes are given only for firm matches. The size entry is marked missing in some rows and otherwise reads once, few, many or a size class.

TRBJ2-2 | . | TRBV9 | TRBD2 | CASSIGTSGGHGNTGELFF | TGTGCCAGCAGCATTGGGACTAGCGGGGGTCACGGGAACACCGGGGAGCTGTTTTTT
TRBJ1-2 | . | TRBV10-1 | TRBD1 | CASSRDRFYGYTF | TGCGCCAGCAGTCGGGACAGGTTCTATGGCTACACCTTC
TRBJ1-6 | . | TRBV6-6 | TRBD1 | CASSSPGQGYNSPLHF | TGTGCCAGCAGCAGCCCGGGACAGGGATATAATTCACCCCTCCACTTT
TRBJ1-6 | . | TRBV7-9 | . | CASSLEGINSPLHF | TGTGCCAGCAGCTTGGAGGGGATTAATTCACCCCTCCACTTT
TRBJ1-2 | . | TRBV6-5 | . | CASRPPGLLQGYTF | TGTGCCAGCAGACCTCCGGGACTACTCCAAGGCTACACCTTC
TRBJ1-5 | . | TRBV28 | . | CASSSEGVINQPQHF | TGTGCCAGCAGCTCAGAGGGGGTTATCAATCAGCCCCAGCATTTT
TRBJ1-5 | . | TRBV27 | TRBD1 | CASSWAGTGGNQPQHF | TGTGCCAGCAGTTGGGCCGGGACAGGGGGCAATCAGCCCCAGCATTTT
TRBJ1-2 | once | TRBV18 | . | CASSPPGPAYYGYTF | TGTGCCAGCTCACCACCGGGGCCGGCGTACTATGGCTACACCTTC
TRBJ1-5 | . | TRBV12-3/TRBV12-4 | TRBD1 | CASRTTGRPQHF | TGTGCCAGCAGGACGACAGGGAGGCCCCAGCATTTT
TRBJ1-4 | . | TRBV6-6 | TRBD1 | CASSFRDSKRGEKLFF | TGTGCCAGCAGTTTCCGGGACAGCAAAAGAGGTGAAAAACTGTTTTTT
TRBJ1-1 | . | TRBV5-5 | TRBD1 | CASSLTGGLNTEAFF | TGTGCCAGCAGCTTGACAGGGGGTCTGAACACTGAAGCTTTCTTT
TRBJ2-5 | once | TRBV1 | . | CTSSPLGETQYF | TGCACCAGCAGCCCCCTCGGGGAGACCCAGTACTTC
TRBJ1-4 | few | TRBV11-2 | . | CASSPPGARTEKLFF | TGTGCCAGCAGCCCTCCAGGGGCAAGAACTGAAAAACTGTTTTTT
TRBJ1-1 | few | TRBV5-1 | . | CASSLAGIEAFF | TGCGCCAGCAGCTTGGCCGGGATTGAAGCTTTCTTT
TRBJ2-2 | . | TRBV4-1 | . | CASSQESWTAWNTGELFF | TGCGCCAGCAGCCAAGAGTCTTGGACAGCCTGGAACACCGGGGAGCTGTTTTTT
TRBJ2-7 | once | TRBV28 | . | CASSPPGGEGREQYF | TGTGCCAGCAGTCCCCCTGGTGGCGAGGGGAGGGAGCAGTACTTC
TRBJ2-3 | . | TRBV5-4 | TRBD2 | CASSLGLAGGPTDTQYF | TGTGCCAGCAGCTTGGGGTTGGCGGGGGGGCCGACAGATACGCAGTATTTT
TRBJ1-2 | . | TRBV28 | . | CASSLWRTPSNYGYTF | TGTGCCAGCAGTTTATGGCGGACACCTTCTAACTATGGCTACACCTTC
TRBJ2-1 | few | TRBV11-2 | . | CASSQTGFNEQFF | TGTGCCAGCAGCCAGACAGGATTCAATGAGCAGTTCTTC
TRBJ1-4 | once | TRBV4-2 | . | CASSQDWGMGGEKLFF | TGTGCCAGCAGCCAAGATTGGGGGATGGGGGGTGAAAAACTGTTTTTT
TRBJ1-3 | . | TRBV29-1 | . | CSVIIRGGNTIYF | TGCAGCGTGATTATCAGGGGTGGAAACACCATATATTTT
TRBJ2-3 | . | TRBV3-1/TRBV3-2 | . | CASSQPGTKVTDTQYF | TGTGCCAGCAGCCAACCGGGAACTAAGGTCACAGATACGCAGTATTTT
TRBJ1-1 | . | TRBV7-9 | . | CASSLAPVREAFF | TGTGCCAGCAGCTTAGCACCAGTGCGGGAAGCTTTCTTT
TRBJ2-2 | once | TRBV5-1 | . | CASSLRADGELFF | TGCGCCAGCAGCTTGCGAGCGGACGGGGAGCTGTTTTTT
TRBJ1-5 | . | TRBV21-1 | . | CASSNQTGPRNQPQHF | TGTGCCAGCAGCAATCAGACAGGGCCCCGTAATCAGCCCCAGCATTTT
TRBJ1-6 | . | TRBV6-5 | . | CASGGEGDNSPLHF | TGTGCCAGCGGAGGGGAAGGGGATAATTCACCCCTCCACTTT
TRBJ2-1 | . | TRBV30 | . | CAWSVRRDVNSEQFF | TGTGCCTGGAGTGTACGCAGGGATGTTAACAGTGAGCAGTTCTTC
TRBJ1-2 | once | TRBV4-2 | . | CASSPQMNTYYYGYTF | TGTGCCAGCAGCCCCCAAATGAATACCTACTACTATGGCTACACCTTC
TRBJ1-1 | once | TRBV5-1 | . | CASSLNSGRGNTEAFF | TGCGCCAGCAGCTTGAACTCGGGCAGGGGGAACACTGAAGCTTTCTTT
TRBJ1-1 | . | TRBV4-1 | TRBD1 | CASSLGQGAVTEAFF | TGCGCCAGCAGCCTGGGACAGGGGGCGGTCACTGAAGCTTTCTTT
TRBJ1-4 | . | TRBV4-1 | . | CASSQEVTGNEKLFF | TGCGCCAGCAGCCAAGAGGTAACGGGGAATGAAAAACTGTTTTTT
TRBJ2-3 | . | TRBV5-5 | TRBD1 | CASSSGTVKTDTQYF | TGTGCCAGCAGCTCCGGGACAGTGAAAACAGATACGCAGTATTTT
TRBJ1-2 | few | TRBV28 | . | CASAIGDIGYTF | TGTGCCAGCGCCATCGGGGATATAGGCTACACCTTC
TRBJ2-7 | . | TRBV4-1 | . | CASSRELAFYEQYF | TGCGCCAGCAGCCGGGAACTAGCCTTCTACGAGCAGTACTTC
TRBJ2-2 | few | TRBV11-1 | TRBD2 | CASSFSAGRGTGELFF | TGTGCCAGCAGTTTCTCCGCCGGGAGGGGGACCGGGGAGCTGTTTTTT
TRBJ1-6 | once | TRBV27 | . | CASSFRVSGVDNSPLHF | TGTGCCAGCAGTTTCCGTGTTTCAGGGGTTGACAATTCACCCCTCCACTTT
TRBJ1-2 | many | TRBV5-1 | TRBD1 | CASSSTIDRGYGYTF | TGCGCCAGCAGCTCGACGATCGACAGGGGCTATGGCTACACCTTC
TRBJ1-4 | . | TRBV5-4 | . | CASSLQSRDEKLFF | TGTGCCAGCAGCTTGCAATCCAGGGATGAAAAACTGTTTTTT
TRBJ2-3 | few | TRBV19 | TRBD1 | CASSRNRGADTQYF | TGTGCCAGTAGTAGGAACAGGGGCGCAGATACGCAGTATTTT
TRBJ2-2 | . | TRBV5-1 | TRBD2 | CASSENPPSGGVGGELFF | TGCGCCAGCAGCGAAAATCCCCCAAGCGGGGGGGTAGGAGGGGAGCTGTTTTTT
TRBJ1-5 | . | TRBV3-1/TRBV3-2 | . | CASSHGGGGNQPQHF | TGTGCCAGCAGCCATGGGGGCGGAGGCAATCAGCCCCAGCATTTT
TRBJ1-2 | . | TRBV28 | TRBD1 | CASSSAGQVYGYTF | TGTGCCAGCAGTTCGGCGGGACAGGTCTATGGCTACACCTTC
TRBJ2-2 | . | TRBV11-1 | . | CASSLLRGTGELFF | TGTGCCAGCAGCCTGCTTAGGGGCACCGGGGAGCTGTTTTTT
TRBJ2-3 | . | TRBV3-1/TRBV3-2 | . | CASSQGLWSRGGTDTQYF | TGTGCCAGCAGCCAAGGGCTGTGGTCCCGAGGAGGGACAGATACGCAGTATTTT
TRBJ1-2 | . | TRBV13 | TRBD1 | CASSLSRTGYGYTF | TGTGCCAGCAGCTTATCCCGGACAGGCTATGGCTACACCTTC
TRBJ1-2 | . | TRBV14 | . | CASSQDLRKGYTF | TGTGCCAGCAGCCAAGATCTAAGAAAAGGCTACACCTTC
TRBJ2-2 | . | TRBV10-1 | TRBD1 | CASSARQGNTGELFF | TGCGCCAGCAGCGCCCGACAGGGGAACACCGGGGAGCTGTTTTTT
TRBJ1-2 | . | TRBV28 | . | CASSFHRRGGYGYTF | TGTGCCAGCAGTTTCCACAGGCGAGGAGGGTATGGCTACACCTTC
TRBJ2-2 | few | TRBV19 | . | CASRQGVNTGELFF | TGTGCCAGTCGGCAGGGTGTAAACACCGGGGAGCTGTTTTTT
TRBJ1-4 | . | TRBV27 | . | CASSLEGWGQTNEKLFF | TGTGCCAGCAGTTTAGAGGGTTGGGGGCAAACTAATGAAAAACTGTTTTTT
TRBJ1-1 | . | TRBV5-4 | TRBD1 | CASSLGGQGGEAFF | TGTGCCAGCAGCTTGGGGGGACAGGGAGGTGAAGCTTTCTTT
TRBJ1-2 | . | TRBV10-2 | . | CASSDPRQPYGYTF | TGCGCCAGCAGTGACCCAAGACAGCCTTATGGCTACACCTTC
TRBJ1-4 | . | TRBV5-1 | . | CASSLDSNEKLFF | TGCGCCAGCAGCCTAGACAGTAATGAAAAACTGTTTTTT
TRBJ1-4 | . | TRBV5-6 | TRBD1 | CASSLAGTGREKLFF | TGTGCCAGCAGCCTCGCCGGGACAGGGCGTGAAAAACTGTTTTTT
TRBJ1-4 | . | TRBV7-9 | . | CASLMTATNEKLFF | TGTGCCAGCTTGATGACAGCAACTAATGAAAAACTGTTTTTT
TRBJ2-1 | few | TRBV7-3 | . | CASSLRVTGDNEQFF | TGTGCCAGCAGCTTACGCGTGACAGGAGACAATGAGCAGTTCTTC
TRBJ1-2 | . | TRBV29-1 | . | CSAQASLYGYTF | TGCAGCGCACAGGCGTCTCTCTATGGCTACACCTTC
TRBJ2-3 | . | TRBV14 | . | CASSPWSGSTDTQYF | TGTGCCAGCAGCCCGTGGTCGGGAAGCACAGATACGCAGTATTTT
TRBJ1-3 | . | TRBV11-2 | TRBD1 | CASSWGQNGNTIYF | TGTGCCAGCAGCTGGGGACAGAATGGAAACACCATATATTTT
TRBJ2-1 | . | TRBV6-1 | . | CASSDPLENEQFF | TGTGCCAGCAGTGACCCACTAGAAAATGAGCAGTTCTTC